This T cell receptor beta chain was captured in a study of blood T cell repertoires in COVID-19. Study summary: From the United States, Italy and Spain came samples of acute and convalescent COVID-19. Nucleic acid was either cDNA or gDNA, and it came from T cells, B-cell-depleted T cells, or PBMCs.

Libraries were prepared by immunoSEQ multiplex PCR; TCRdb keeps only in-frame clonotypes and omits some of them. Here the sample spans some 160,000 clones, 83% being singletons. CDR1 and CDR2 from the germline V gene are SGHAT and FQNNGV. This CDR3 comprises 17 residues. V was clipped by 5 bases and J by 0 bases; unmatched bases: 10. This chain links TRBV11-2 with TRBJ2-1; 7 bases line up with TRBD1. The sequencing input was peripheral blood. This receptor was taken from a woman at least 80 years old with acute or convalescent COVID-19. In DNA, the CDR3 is TGTGCCAGCAGCAATAAGGGGGCGAGGAGCTCCTACAATGAGCAGTTCTTC. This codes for CASSNKGARSSYNEQFF.